The 32 T cell receptor beta chains listed next were all sequenced from one sample in a study of cytomegalovirus exposure and HLA in healthy donors. Both 60 Vbeta primers and 13 Jbeta primers went into the PCR. The repertoire was sequenced with immunoSEQ multiplex PCR; TCRdb's copy has only in-frame clones and lacks some. Of approximately 150,000 clones detected, around 79% appear once; the ten largest clones hold over 2.5%. The material sequenced was PBMCs. These receptors originate from a female donor in good health and CMV-seronegative.

The V gene is TRBV2, the J gene TRBJ1-2; weak D call: TRBD1 (5 bases). The V end was cut by 2 bases, the J end by 4 bases, with 11 bases between. Germline CDR1 reads SNHLY; CDR2 reads FYNNEI. The CDR3 is 14 residues long. DNA of the CDR3: TGTGCCAGCAGTGAATCCAGGGTTTCCTATGGCTACACCTTC. It translates to CASSESRVSYGYTF. The variable domain in full, completed from reference TRBV2 and TRBJ1-2, reads EPEVTQTPSHQVTQMGQEVILRCVPISNHLYFYWYRQILGQKVEFLVSFYNNEISEKSEIFDDQFSVERPDGSNFTLKIRSTKLEDSAMYFCASSESRVSYGYTFGSGTRLTVV.

J is TRBJ2-7 and V is TRBV6-1; 10 bases are shared with TRBD2. The V gene's germline CDR1 is MNHNS and CDR2 SASEGT. The CDR3 contains 14 residues. V lost 8 bases and J lost 6; bases outside the gene matches: 10. This chain's CDR3 is CASGQQRGGVEQYF. The CDR3 coding sequence is TGTGCCAGCGGCCAGCAGCGGGGGGGGGTCGAGCAGTACTTC.

The sample holds one count of this clone. The chain combines TRBV19 with TRBJ2-1; TRBD2 matches at 14 bases. The V and J ends lost 6 bases and 2 bases, in that order; junction bases with no gene match: 3. Germline-derived CDR1 and CDR2 are LNHDA and SQIVND (reference sequence). The CDR3 extends over 16 amino acids. CDR3 DNA: TGTGCCAGTAGCTGGACTAGCGGGGGGCCCTACAATGAGCAGTTCTTC. As protein: CASSWTSGGPYNEQFF.

V and J are TRBV9 and TRBJ1-2; 7 bases are a match to TRBD1. The CDR3 covers 16 residues. Germline trimming cut 0 bases from V and 8 bases from J; bases unmatched to any gene: 13. Germline V CDR1 and CDR2: SGDLS, YYNGEE. The CDR3 coding sequence is TGTGCCAGCAGCGTAGGGGATTTCAGAGGGACAGACGGCTACACCTTC. Protein sequence: CASSVGDFRGTDGYTF.

This sequence joins TRBV7-3 and TRBJ2-2; TRBD1 matches at 9 bases. Germline CDR1 and CDR2: SGHTA and FQGTGA. The J segment lost 3 bases and the V segment lost 5 bases, leaving 7 bases of the junction unmatched. The CDR3 has 16 amino acids. The CDR3 protein is CASSTQGAVYTGELFF. In DNA form, the CDR3 reads TGTGCCAGCAGCACACAGGGGGCGGTTTACACCGGGGAGCTGTTTTTT. The whole variable domain, filled in from reference TRBV7-3 and TRBJ2-2, reads GAGVSQTPSNKVTEKGKYVELRCDPISGHTALYWYRQSLGQGPEFLIYFQGTGAADDSGLPNDRFFAVRPEGSVSTLKIQRTERGDSAVYLCASSTQGAVYTGELFFGEGSRLTVL.

Only a few counts were recorded for this clone. The chain combines TRBV28 with TRBJ1-2; D ambiguous. V lost 6 bases and J 6 bases, leaving 23 bases between the germline ends. CDR3 length: 16 amino acids. CDR1 is MDHEN and CDR2 is SYDVKM in the germline V gene. Here the CDR3 reads CASSSFTGRSEDGYTF. In nucleotides, the CDR3 is TGTGCCAGCAGCTCCTTTACTGGAAGATCCGAGGATGGCTACACCTTC.

V usage is TRBV4-2 and J usage is TRBJ2-1; a weak D match, TRBD2 (5 bases). The CDR3 consists of 17 residues. Per the germline V gene, CDR1 is LGHNA and CDR2 is YNFKEQ. V was shortened by 0 bases and J by 2 bases, with 14 bases between the two germline ends. The chain's CDR3 is CASSQDLAGITYNEQFF. The CDR3 DNA follows: TGTGCCAGCAGCCAAGATCTGGCCGGGATAACCTACAATGAGCAGTTCTTC.

This chain connects TRBV28 to TRBJ1-2; D is perhaps TRBD1 (5 bases). From germline, CDR1 is MDHEN and CDR2 SYDVKM. V lost 3 bases, J lost 4 bases, and 12 bases lay in between. The CDR3 length is 14 residues. This CDR3 is CASSLGGPGYGYTF. CDR3 bases: TGTGCCAGCAGTTTGGGGGGTCCGGGCTATGGCTACACCTTC.

The chain links TRBV7-2 to TRBJ1-5; D unresolved. Trimming shortened V by 2 bases and J by 1 base, and 6 bases separated the two germline ends. CDR1 is SGHTA and CDR2 is FQGNSA in the germline V gene. The length of the CDR3 is 14 residues. The CDR3 loop reads CASSLKTSNQPQHF. The CDR3 nucleotides are TGTGCCAGCAGCTTAAAGACAAGCAATCAGCCCCAGCATTTT.

V and J are TRBV7-9 and TRBJ2-2; 7 bases are shared with TRBD1. The CDR3 consists of 16 residues. J gave up 0 bases and V 5 bases, and 6 bases lay outside the gene matches. The germline gives CDR1 SEHNR, CDR2 FQNEAQ (reference sequence). For the CDR3, the DNA is TGTGCCAGCAGCGCTCTGGGACAGACGAACACCGGGGAGCTGTTTTTT. It specifies CASSALGQTNTGELFF.

This clone was picked up one time. The chain has TRBV4-1 and TRBJ1-2, with D hard to call. Trimming pared 5 bases from V and 4 bases from J, leaving 11 bases between. The CDR3 contains 13 residues. Germline V gene data show CDR1 as MGHRA and CDR2 as YSYEKL. CDR3 in DNA: TGCGCCAGCAGCGGGGAGGAGCGCTATGGCTACACCTTC. It is translated as CASSGEERYGYTF.

J is TRBJ2-7 and V is TRBV15; D remains ambiguous. The germline gives CDR1 LNHNV, CDR2 YYDKDF (reference sequence). V was pared by 3 bases and J by 5 bases, with 8 bases between. This CDR3 spans 12 amino acids. CDR3 region: CATSSGLNEQYF. As DNA, the CDR3 is TGTGCCACCAGCAGCGGTCTAAACGAGCAGTACTTC.

This rearrangement joins TRBV4-1 to TRBJ1-5, with 8 bases matching TRBD1. V lost 4 bases, J lost 1 base, and 6 bases stayed unmatched. Germline CDR1 and CDR2: MGHRA and YSYEKL. This CDR3 comprises 16 residues. CDR3 protein: CASSRGQGRSNQPQHF. The CDR3 DNA follows: TGCGCCAGCAGCCGAGGACAGGGACGGAGCAATCAGCCCCAGCATTTT.

This clone was observed a handful of times. CDR3 loop: CASSLVSSGDEQYF. In nucleotides, the CDR3 is TGTGCCAGCAGCTTAGTGAGTAGCGGGGATGAGCAGTACTTC. V is TRBV7-2 and J is TRBJ2-7; 8 bases are a match to TRBD2. CDR3 size: 14 residues. The trim removed 1 base at V and 7 bases at J, leaving 6 bases unmatched. Per germline, CDR1 SGHTA and CDR2 FQGNSA.

This clone has a handful of counts. The chain uses TRBV4-1 and TRBJ1-2; 11 bases map to TRBD1. Germline V lookup: CDR1 MGHRA, CDR2 YSYEKL. V was pared by 3 bases and J by 4 bases, with 4 bases of the junction left unmatched. The CDR3 is made up of 15 amino acids. The CDR3: CASSQPGQGVYGYTF. The CDR3 DNA is TGCGCCAGCAGCCAGCCGGGACAGGGGGTCTATGGCTACACCTTC.

This rearrangement joins TRBV9 to TRBJ2-7; 7 positions agree with TRBD2. V lost 0 bases to trimming and J lost 6 bases; unmatched junction nucleotides: 6. The germline V gene has CDR1 SGDLS and CDR2 YYNGEE. The length of the CDR3 is 14 residues. CDR3 in amino acids: CASSVGSGIGEQYF. In DNA form, the CDR3 reads TGTGCCAGCAGCGTAGGGAGCGGGATTGGCGAGCAGTACTTC.

The chain couples TRBV4-3 to TRBJ2-2; 9 nucleotides match TRBD2. V dropped 6 bases and J dropped 4; count of bases not matched to a gene: 3. This CDR3 is 14 amino acids long. The V gene's germline CDR1 is LGHNA and CDR2 YSLEER. The CDR3 nucleotides read TGCGCCAGCAGGGGACTAGCCCGCACCGGGGAGCTGTTTTTT. This translates into CASRGLARTGELFF.

The chain carries TRBV6-5 and TRBJ1-1; TRBD1 might be the D (5 bases). The CDR3 has 15 residues. CDR1 and CDR2 (germline): MNHEY, SVGAGI. Between the trimmed V and J ends, which lost 0 bases and 4 bases, there was a span of 12 bases. The CDR3 DNA sequence: TGTGCCAGCAGTTACTCGGTTTTCGGGGGCACTGAAGCTTTCTTT. The encoded protein is CASSYSVFGGTEAFF.

This clone occurred a few times. V and J are TRBV7-6 and TRBJ1-1, with D maybe TRBD1 (5 bases). Germline V gives CDR1 SGHVS, CDR2 FNYEAQ. Trimming removed 2 bases at V and 6 bases at J, with 16 bases between. The CDR3 has 15 residues. CDR3 in DNA: TGTGCCAGCAGCTTATCGGGGGGGAGCGTGTCTGAAGCTTTCTTT. Its protein is CASSLSGGSVSEAFF.

This clone was found a few times. The chain links TRBV6-1 to TRBJ2-3, with 12 positions matching TRBD1. Germline V CDR1 and CDR2: MNHNS, SASEGT. V lost 2 bases, J lost 6 bases, and 6 bases stayed unmatched. This CDR3 has 16 residues. DNA for the CDR3: TGTGCCAGCAGTGAACCTCCGGGACAGGGGGCGGATACGCAGTATTTT. Protein product: CASSEPPGQGADTQYF.

The chain joins TRBV6-5 to TRBJ2-1, with a possible D match to TRBD2 (6 bases). Trimming left V 7 bases short and J 16 bases short, with 20 bases between. Germline V gene sequence: CDR1 MNHEY, CDR2 SVGAGI. The CDR3 length is 12 residues. The CDR3 DNA follows: TGTGCCAGCACGGGGGAGCAGGGTGTGAGTTTCTTC. Translated: CASTGEQGVSFF.

The sample holds a few counts of this clone. This sequence joins TRBV6-5 and TRBJ1-5; no definite D call. This CDR3 has 13 residues. CDR1 and CDR2 from the germline V gene are MNHEY and SVGAGI. Trimming left V 6 bases short and J 2 bases short, with 8 bases between. Written as DNA, the CDR3 is TGTGCCAGCAGCCCCCCGGGCAATCAGCCCCAGCATTTT. Its protein is CASSPPGNQPQHF.

The chain recombines TRBV5-6 with TRBJ2-3; D is ambiguous. CDR1 is SGHDT and CDR2 is YYEEEE in the germline V gene. V was pared by 4 bases and J by 0 bases, with 6 bases between. This CDR3 comprises 13 residues. CDR3 DNA: TGTGCCAGCAGCCCCCAAAGCACAGATACGCAGTATTTT. This sequence encodes CASSPQSTDTQYF.

This clone was detected a few times. The chain links TRBV2 to TRBJ2-1, with 9 bases aligning to TRBD2. The trim removed 7 bases at V and 6 bases at J, leaving 7 bases unmatched. CDR1 and CDR2 (germline): SNHLY, FYNNEI. CDR3 length: 14 residues. CDR3 coding DNA: TGTGCCAGCACAGCCGGACTAGCGCGCAATGAGCAGTTCTTC. Amino acid sequence: CASTAGLARNEQFF. Filled out from reference TRBV2 and TRBJ2-1, the complete variable domain reads EPEVTQTPSHQVTQMGQEVILRCVPISNHLYFYWYRQILGQKVEFLVSFYNNEISEKSEIFDDQFSVERPDGSNFTLKIRSTKLEDSAMYFCASTAGLARNEQFFGPGTRLTVL.

V usage is TRBV15 and J usage is TRBJ2-6, with a weak D call TRBD2 (5 bases). Trimming took 0 bases from V and 1 from J, leaving 7 bases between them. CDR1 is LNHNV and CDR2 is YYDKDF in the germline V gene (reference sequence). This CDR3 is built from 16 residues. CDR3: CATSRDRGSGANVLTF. CDR3 bases: TGTGCCACCAGCAGAGATCGGGGTTCTGGGGCCAACGTCCTGACTTTC.

This clone has a handful of counts. The chain uses TRBV2 and TRBJ1-1; D is possibly TRBD1 (5 bases). The CDR3 is 14 amino acids. The germline CDR1 and CDR2 sequences are SNHLY and FYNNEI. Trimming pared 4 bases from V and 3 bases from J, leaving 12 bases between. The DNA for the CDR3 is TGTGCCAGCAGTGGGGGCGGGAGATACACTGAAGCTTTCTTT. It yields the protein CASSGGGRYTEAFF.

This chain links TRBV19 with TRBJ1-2; 7 positions agree with TRBD1. Germline V gene lookup returns CDR1 LNHDA and CDR2 SQIVND (reference sequence). Trimming removed 3 bases from V and 4 bases from J; junction bases left unmatched: 5. CDR3 length: 14 amino acids. CDR3 residues: CASSIGGGGYGYTF. DNA for the CDR3: TGTGCCAGTAGTATCGGAGGGGGCGGCTATGGCTACACCTTC.

The chain recombines TRBV10-2 with TRBJ2-1; 11 bases line up with TRBD1. Germline values: CDR1 WSHSY, CDR2 SAAADI. Trimming took 4 bases from V and 7 from J; bases not matched to a gene: 6. The CDR3 covers 15 residues. CDR3 residues: CASSGDRGGSNEQFF. The CDR3 DNA follows: TGCGCCAGCAGTGGGGACAGGGGGGGGTCAAATGAGCAGTTCTTC.

CDR3 nucleotides: TGTGCCAGCAGTGAGAGCGGGGGGAGGTATGAGCAGTTCTTC. Its protein product is CASSESGGRYEQFF. The rearrangement uses TRBV2 and TRBJ2-1; 9 bases agree with TRBD2. Looked up from germline, CDR1 is SNHLY and CDR2 is FYNNEI. The V and J ends lost 3 bases and 8 bases, in that order; junction bases with no gene match: 5. The CDR3 consists of 14 residues.

The chain links TRBV15 to TRBJ2-2; 8 nucleotides agree with TRBD1. The CDR3 contains 17 residues. The germline V gene encodes CDR1 LNHNV and CDR2 YYDKDF (reference sequence). The V segment lost 0 bases and the J segment 6 bases; nucleotides outside the gene matches: 9. This chain's CDR3 is CATSRDRRRTGPGELFF. The CDR3 DNA sequence: TGTGCCACCAGCAGAGATCGTCGGAGGACAGGGCCCGGGGAGCTGTTTTTT.

V gene TRBV7-9 combines with J gene TRBJ2-5; TRBD2 is a possible D gene (6 bases). CDR1 and CDR2 from the germline V gene are SEHNR and FQNEAQ (reference sequence). The V gene lost 5 bases and the J gene lost 1 base, with 11 bases spanning the gap. This CDR3 comprises 14 residues. This CDR3 is CASSPPGLQETQYF. CDR3 nucleotides: TGTGCCAGCAGCCCTCCGGGACTCCAAGAGACCCAGTACTTC.

The chain is built from TRBV6-5 and TRBJ1-2; D remains ambiguous. V was clipped by 5 bases and J by 8 bases, with 12 bases between them. The CDR3 loop spans 12 amino acids. From germline, CDR1 is MNHEY and CDR2 SVGAGI. CDR3 nucleotides: TGTGCCAGCAGTCCGGGCTGGGAGGGCTACACCTTC. Its protein is CASSPGWEGYTF.